The present entry profiles one TCR beta chain with its context. Measured with immunoSEQ multiplex PCR; TCRdb has only the in-frame clones, and not every one. In the table there are about 35,000 clones, just over 35% of which are singletons. These data belong to a study of PD-L1 blockade in urothelial cancer. From germline, CDR1 is MNHGY and CDR2 SAAAGT. V was pared by 6 bases and J by 1 base, with 6 bases of the junction left unmatched. The length of the CDR3 is 15 residues. The chain links TRBV6-8 to TRBJ2-1; 7 bases agree with TRBD1. Sequencing used tumor tissue, obtained before atezolizumab (anti-PD-L1) treatment. This TCR came from a man between 60 and 75 years old with urothelial cancer. Here the CDR3 reads CASSFRGWSYNEQFF. DNA of the CDR3: TGTGCCAGCAGCTTCAGGGGGTGGTCCTACAATGAGCAGTTCTTC.